Sequencing of this TCR beta chain was carried out in a study of T cell responses to AZD1222 COVID-19 vaccine. This table comes from immunoSEQ multiplex PCR, and its TCRdb copy is limited to in-frame clones, with some not included. The sample comprises approximately 90,000 clones, over 85% of which are singletons, and 2.2% rests with the top ten. CDR3 size: 13 residues. V was pared by 7 bases and J by 1 base, with 9 bases between. Germline values: CDR1 SNHLY, CDR2 FYNNEI. This clone appeared a single time. This receptor was identified in an adult in good health. Sequenced here: peripheral blood, sampled on day 0 of AZD1222 vaccination. This sequence joins TRBV2 and TRBJ2-3; a weak D match, TRBD2 (5 bases). CDR3 residues: CASKRIGTDTQYF. The CDR3 DNA follows: TGTGCCAGCAAGCGGATCGGCACAGATACGCAGTATTTT.